This T cell receptor beta chain was obtained from a study of OX40 agonist ivuxolimab in advanced cancers. Study-wide context: Partial responses occurred in Three dose-escalation patients, one with hepatocellular carcinoma and two with cutaneous melanoma.

Profiled with immunoSEQ multiplex PCR; TCRdb holds only in-frame clones, not every one. Among 75,000 to 80,000 clones listed, around 87% were seen once. This CDR3 comprises 17 residues. CDR1 is KGHSH, CDR2 LQKENI, per germline. Deletions cut 3 bases from V and 5 bases from J, with 22 bases between. The study's findings and limits: Several nonresponders also turned out to have low normalized T-cell clonal expansion. Expanded clones were, on average, more numerous in CD8+ T cells than in CD4+.

Blood was sampled at baseline, cycle 4 day 1, and cycle 7 day 1. As for this clone: What it binds is not known.

This chain uses TRBV18 with TRBJ2-5; TRBD2 is a possible D gene (6 bases). This receptor was identified in an adult with an advanced solid tumor such as melanoma, head and neck, liver or kidney cancer. Source: CD4+ or CD8+ T cells sorted from blood, taken in a trial of the OX40 agonist ivuxolimab. The CDR3 nucleotides are TGTGCCAGCTCACCCATTCCGGGACCGATGACTAGTGAGACCCAGTACTTC. Its protein product is CASSPIPGPMTSETQYF.